These 10 T cell receptor beta chains came from one sample sequenced in a study of blood T cell repertoires in COVID-19. Here immunoSEQ multiplex PCR was the method, and the copy in TCRdb shows in-frame clones only, minus some. The sample has 89,000 or so clones; 85% are singletons. The material sequenced was peripheral blood. These receptors came from a man aged 80 or over with acute or convalescent COVID-19.

This chain uses TRBV19 with TRBJ1-3; 7 bases are a match to TRBD1. The V gene end was trimmed by 5 bases and the J gene end by 0 bases; junction bases not matched to a gene: 4. Looked up from germline, CDR1 is LNHDA and CDR2 is SQIVND (reference sequence). CDR3 size: 15 residues. As DNA, the CDR3 is TGTGCCAGTAGTCCTCGGGACAGCTCTGGAAACACCATATATTTT. This sequence encodes CASSPRDSSGNTIYF.

V is TRBV10-3 and J is TRBJ2-3, with TRBD1 matching over 8 bases. In germline, CDR1 is ENHRY, CDR2 SYGVKD. The CDR3 is 15 amino acids. Trimming removed 4 bases from V and 4 bases from J; junction bases left unmatched: 7. The CDR3 nucleotides read TGTGCCATCAGTGGGCCCGGACAGGGAGCAGATACGCAGTATTTT. Its translation is CAISGPGQGADTQYF.

This clone was found once. The genes are TRBV2 and TRBJ1-1; D may be TRBD1 (6 bases). This CDR3 is 15 amino acids long. From germline, CDR1 is SNHLY and CDR2 FYNNEI. V lost 4 bases and J 1 base, leaving 13 bases between the germline ends. CDR3 nucleotides: TGTGCCAGCAGTGTTGCGACAGGACCGAACACTGAAGCTTTCTTT. Its translation is CASSVATGPNTEAFF.

The chain joins TRBV27 to TRBJ1-6, with D uncertain. Between the trimmed V and J ends, which lost 4 bases and 5 bases, there was a span of 12 bases. The germline V gene has CDR1 MNHEY and CDR2 SMNVEV (reference sequence). The CDR3 has 15 amino acids. For the CDR3, the DNA is TGTGCCAGCAGTTGGGAGCCGTCTAATAATTCACCCCTCCACTTT. Protein sequence: CASSWEPSNNSPLHF.

V is TRBV19 and J is TRBJ2-5; a weak D match, TRBD2 (5 bases). CDR3 length equals 14 residues. Germline CDR1 reads LNHDA; CDR2 reads SQIVND (reference sequence). V lost 0 bases and J 3 bases, leaving 8 bases between the germline ends. The CDR3 coding sequence is TGTGCCAGTAGTATAGATTGGGGAGAAGAGACCCAGTACTTC. Translated: CASSIDWGEETQYF.

A note on this clone: The sample carries other DNA sequences with the same CDR3. This CDR3 is CASSPDRDYGYTF. The CDR3, as DNA: TGTGCCAGCAGCCCGGACAGGGACTATGGCTACACCTTC. This rearrangement joins TRBV5-6 to TRBJ1-2; TRBD1 aligns across 8 bases. The CDR3 is 13 amino acids. V gave up 4 bases and J gave up 3 bases; unmatched junction bases: 2. Looked up from germline, CDR1 is SGHDT and CDR2 is YYEEEE.

This clone has just a few counts. V and J are TRBV5-1 and TRBJ2-1, with D perhaps TRBD1 (6 bases). Deletions cut 0 bases from V and 5 bases from J, with 12 bases between. CDR1 is SGHRS and CDR2 is YFSETQ in the germline V gene. This CDR3 comprises 15 residues. The CDR3, as DNA: TGCGCCAGCAGCTTGGTGCAGGGGATTAACAATGAGCAGTTCTTC. Translating gives CASSLVQGINNEQFF.

The chain couples TRBV19 to TRBJ1-5, with D perhaps matching TRBD1 (5 bases). The V and J ends lost 10 bases and 1 base respectively, with 17 bases between them. CDR3 size: 15 residues. Germline lookup yields CDR1 LNHDA and CDR2 SQIVND (reference sequence). CDR3 bases: TGTGCCACAAGAGACAGCCTCGGGAGCAATCAGCCCCAGCATTTT. Protein sequence: CATRDSLGSNQPQHF.

The V call is TRBV14, the J call TRBJ2-1; 8 bases map to TRBD1. CDR3 length: 16 residues. Germline CDR1 reads SGHDN; CDR2 reads FVKESK. J was trimmed by 9 bases and V by 1 base; bases with no gene match: 11. In nucleotides, the CDR3 is TGTGCCAGCAGCCAAGTTGGACAGGGCCCTAGCTTTGAGCAGTTCTTC. This encodes CASSQVGQGPSFEQFF.

The gene calls are TRBV12-3 or TRBV12-4 and TRBJ1-5; D gene unclear. CDR3 length: 13 residues. V dropped 6 bases and J dropped 6 bases, with 12 bases sitting between them. Here the CDR3 DNA reads TGTGCCAGCAGCCCTCCGGGGTCTCAGCCCCAGCATTTT. It specifies CASSPPGSQPQHF.